There are a few counts of the clone carrying this T cell receptor (beta chain). Its matching antigen is unknown. Looked up from germline, CDR1 is DFQATT and CDR2 is SNEGSKA (reference sequence). The CDR3 sequence is 12 residues long. V gave up 2 bases and J gave up 7 bases, with 9 bases separating them. This sample stems from a study of response to subunit inactivated influenza vaccine. Overall study findings and caveats: Authors suggested each seasonal flu vaccination may recruit only limited numbers of new T cells.

Each CDR3 protein is one row after TCRdb ran MiXCR on the RT-PCR reads. The sample carries hundreds of thousands of distinct CDR3 sequences, approximately 14% recorded once. This clonotype was sampled from a man aged 50-59 years who received an inactivated influenza vaccine. The sample consisted of PBMCs from blood, taken 14 to 15 days before vaccination. The J gene is TRBJ1-5, the V gene TRBV20-1; D gene uncertain. CDR3 coding DNA: TGCAGTGCTAGAAATAAGGGACAGCCCCAGCATTTT. This translates into CSARNKGQPQHF.